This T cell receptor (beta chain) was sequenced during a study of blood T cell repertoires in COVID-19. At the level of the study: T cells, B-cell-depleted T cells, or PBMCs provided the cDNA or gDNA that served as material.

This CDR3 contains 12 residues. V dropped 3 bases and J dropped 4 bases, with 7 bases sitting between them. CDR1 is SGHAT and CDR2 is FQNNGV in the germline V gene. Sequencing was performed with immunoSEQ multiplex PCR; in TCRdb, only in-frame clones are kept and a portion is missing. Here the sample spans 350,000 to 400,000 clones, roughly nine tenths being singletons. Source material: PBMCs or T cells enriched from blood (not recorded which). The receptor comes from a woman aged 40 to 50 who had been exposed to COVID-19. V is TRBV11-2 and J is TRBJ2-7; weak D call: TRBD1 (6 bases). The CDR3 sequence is CASSFRGYEQYF. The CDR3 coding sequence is TGTGCCAGCAGCTTCAGGGGTTACGAGCAGTACTTC.